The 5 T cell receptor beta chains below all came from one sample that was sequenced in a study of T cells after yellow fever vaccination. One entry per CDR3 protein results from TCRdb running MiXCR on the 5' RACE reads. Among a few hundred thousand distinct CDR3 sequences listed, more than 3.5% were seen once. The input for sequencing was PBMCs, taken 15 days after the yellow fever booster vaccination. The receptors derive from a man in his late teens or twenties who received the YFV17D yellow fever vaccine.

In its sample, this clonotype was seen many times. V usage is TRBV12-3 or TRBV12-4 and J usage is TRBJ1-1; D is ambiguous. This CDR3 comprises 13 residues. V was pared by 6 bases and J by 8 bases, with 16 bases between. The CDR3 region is CASSLLAATEAFF. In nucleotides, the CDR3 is TGTGCCAGCAGCCTCCTCGCTGCGACAGAAGCTTTCTTT.

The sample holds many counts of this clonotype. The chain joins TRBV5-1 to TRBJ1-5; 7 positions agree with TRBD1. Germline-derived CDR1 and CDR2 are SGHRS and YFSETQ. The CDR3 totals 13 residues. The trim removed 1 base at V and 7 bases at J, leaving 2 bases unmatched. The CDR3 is CASSLQGEQPQHF. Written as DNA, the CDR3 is TGCGCCAGCAGCTTGCAGGGGGAGCAGCCCCAGCATTTT.

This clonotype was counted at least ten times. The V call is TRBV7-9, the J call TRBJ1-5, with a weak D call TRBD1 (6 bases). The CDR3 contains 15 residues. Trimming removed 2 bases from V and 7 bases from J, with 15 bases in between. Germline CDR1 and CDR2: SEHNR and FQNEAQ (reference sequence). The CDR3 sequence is CASSLSGAGAQPQHF. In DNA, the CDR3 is TGTGCCAGCAGCTTAAGCGGGGCAGGGGCCCAGCCCCAGCATTTT.

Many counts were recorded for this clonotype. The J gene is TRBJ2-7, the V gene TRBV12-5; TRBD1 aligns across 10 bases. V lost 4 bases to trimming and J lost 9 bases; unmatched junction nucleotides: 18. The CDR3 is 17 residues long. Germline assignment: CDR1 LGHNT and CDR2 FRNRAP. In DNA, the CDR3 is TGTGCTAGTGGTTGGACCTCGGGACAGGGGTCCTCGGTGCGGCAGTACTTC. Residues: CASGWTSGQGSSVRQYF.

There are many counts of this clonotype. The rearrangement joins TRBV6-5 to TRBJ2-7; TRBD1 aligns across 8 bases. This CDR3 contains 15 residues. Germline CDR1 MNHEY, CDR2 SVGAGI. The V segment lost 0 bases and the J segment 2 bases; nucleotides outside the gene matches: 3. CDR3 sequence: CASSYSHRGAYEQYF. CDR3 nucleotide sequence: TGTGCCAGCAGTTACTCGCACAGGGGGGCCTACGAGCAGTACTTC.